The present TCR beta chain was sequenced within a study of blood T cell repertoires in COVID-19. Whole-study context: The United States, Italy and Spain supplied acute and convalescent COVID-19 samples.

Germline V gene sequence: CDR1 MNHEY, CDR2 SVGAGI. Trimming pared 4 bases from V and 2 bases from J, leaving 8 bases between. The CDR3 runs to 13 residues. Some clones are missing from TCRdb's copy, which holds only in-frame ones; the method was immunoSEQ multiplex PCR. The top ten clones hold roughly 19% of a sample with around 160,000 clones, 90% of them seen once. Specimen: peripheral blood. The V call is TRBV6-5, the J call TRBJ1-2; maybe TRBD1 (6 bases). The TCR comes from a man in his sixties with active or convalescent COVID-19. CDR3 region: CASSSGTNYGYTF. In DNA form, the CDR3 reads TGTGCCAGCAGTTCCGGGACAAACTATGGCTACACCTTC.